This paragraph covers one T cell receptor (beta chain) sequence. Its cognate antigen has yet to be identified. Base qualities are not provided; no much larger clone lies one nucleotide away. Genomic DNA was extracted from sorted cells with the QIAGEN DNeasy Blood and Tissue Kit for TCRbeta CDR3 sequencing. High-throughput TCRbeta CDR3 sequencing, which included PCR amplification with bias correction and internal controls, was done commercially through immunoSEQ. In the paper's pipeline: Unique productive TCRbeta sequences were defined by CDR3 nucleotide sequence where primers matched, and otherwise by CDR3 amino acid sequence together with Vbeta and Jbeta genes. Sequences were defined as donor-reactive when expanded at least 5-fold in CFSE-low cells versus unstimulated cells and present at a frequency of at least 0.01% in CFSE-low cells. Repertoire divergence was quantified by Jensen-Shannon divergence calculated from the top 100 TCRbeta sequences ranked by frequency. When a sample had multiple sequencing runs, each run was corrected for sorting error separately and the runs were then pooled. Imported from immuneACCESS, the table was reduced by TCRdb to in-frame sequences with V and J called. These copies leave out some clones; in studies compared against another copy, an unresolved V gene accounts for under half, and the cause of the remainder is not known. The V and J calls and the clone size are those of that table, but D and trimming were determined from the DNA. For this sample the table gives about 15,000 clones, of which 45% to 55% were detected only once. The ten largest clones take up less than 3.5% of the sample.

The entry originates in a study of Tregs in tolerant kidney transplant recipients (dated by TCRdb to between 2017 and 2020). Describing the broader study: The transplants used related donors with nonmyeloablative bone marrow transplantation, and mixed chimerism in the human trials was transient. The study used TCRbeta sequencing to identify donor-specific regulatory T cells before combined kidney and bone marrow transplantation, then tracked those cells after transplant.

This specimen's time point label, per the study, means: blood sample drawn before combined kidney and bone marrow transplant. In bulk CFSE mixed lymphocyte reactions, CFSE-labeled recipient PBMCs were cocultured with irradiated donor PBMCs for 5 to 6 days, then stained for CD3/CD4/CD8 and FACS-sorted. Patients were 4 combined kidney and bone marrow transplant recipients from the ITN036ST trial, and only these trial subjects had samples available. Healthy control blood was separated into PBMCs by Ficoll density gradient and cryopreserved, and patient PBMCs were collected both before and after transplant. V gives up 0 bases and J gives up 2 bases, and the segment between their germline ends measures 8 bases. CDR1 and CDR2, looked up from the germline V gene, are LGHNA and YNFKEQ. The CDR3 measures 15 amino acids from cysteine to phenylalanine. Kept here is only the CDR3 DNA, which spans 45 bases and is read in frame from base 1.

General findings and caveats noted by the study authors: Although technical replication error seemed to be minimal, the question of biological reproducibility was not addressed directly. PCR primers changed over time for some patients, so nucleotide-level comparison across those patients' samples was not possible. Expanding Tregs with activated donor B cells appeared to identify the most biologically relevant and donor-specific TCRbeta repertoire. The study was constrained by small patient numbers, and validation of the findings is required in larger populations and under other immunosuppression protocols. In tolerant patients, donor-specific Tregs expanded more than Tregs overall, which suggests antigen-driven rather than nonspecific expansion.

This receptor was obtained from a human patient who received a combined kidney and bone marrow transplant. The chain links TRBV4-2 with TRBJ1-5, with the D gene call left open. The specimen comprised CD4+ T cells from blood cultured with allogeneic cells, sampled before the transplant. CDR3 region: CASSQEGNGNQPQHF. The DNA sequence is TGTGCCAGCAGCCAAGAGGGCAACGGCAATCAGCCCCAGCATTTT.